This TCR beta chain emerged from a study of T-cell reconstitution after alpha-beta-depleted transplantation in children. Researchers prepared the TCRbeta library using unique molecular identifiers, the study reports. TCRdb fed the PCR reads into MiXCR, producing one record per CDR3 protein. The sample has 75,000 to 80,000 distinct CDR3 sequences; roughly 18% are singletons. This CDR3 region has 17 residues. V trimming: 1 base; J trimming: 2 bases; junction bases outside the gene matches: 7. Germline CDR1 is SGHAT and CDR2 is FQNNGV. Study-wide points: Expanded graft clones numbering several hundred reportedly gave rise to alpha-beta T cells about two months after transplant. For some patients, TCRbeta diversity was high at day 60 because of recipient T cells and thymic progenitors that survived. When one year had passed after transplant, most T-cell counts and diversity came from newly produced T cells.

This clonotype was observed a handful of times. Its antigen is currently unknown. J is TRBJ2-3 and V is TRBV11-2; 9 nucleotides align to TRBD2. This material consisted of PBMCs, mostly from graft donor cells, taken 360 days after TCRalphabeta/CD19-depleted stem cell transplant. The TCR originated in a male patient aged 2-9 years who had a stem cell transplant for acute lymphoblastic leukemia, so the T cells may come from the graft donor. CDR3 bases: TGTGCCAGCAGCTTAGCCCATAGCGGGAGATACACAGATACGCAGTATTTT. Amino acids: CASSLAHSGRYTDTQYF.